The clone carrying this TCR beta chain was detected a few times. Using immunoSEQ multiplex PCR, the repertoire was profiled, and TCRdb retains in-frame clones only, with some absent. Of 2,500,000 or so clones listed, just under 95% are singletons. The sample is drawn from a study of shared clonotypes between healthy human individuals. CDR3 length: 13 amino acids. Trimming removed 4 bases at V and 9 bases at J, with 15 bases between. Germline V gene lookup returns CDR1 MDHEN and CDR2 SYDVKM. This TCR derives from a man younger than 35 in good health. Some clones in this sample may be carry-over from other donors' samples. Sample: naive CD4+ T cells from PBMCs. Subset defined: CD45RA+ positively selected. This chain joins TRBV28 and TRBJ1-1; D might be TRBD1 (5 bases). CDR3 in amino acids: CASSSVDRGQAFF. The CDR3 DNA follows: TGTGCCAGCAGTTCAGTAGACCGGGGACAAGCTTTCTTT. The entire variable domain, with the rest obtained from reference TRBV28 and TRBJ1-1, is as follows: DVKVTQSSRYLVKRTGEKVFLECVQDMDHENMFWYRQDPGLGLRLIYFSYDVKMKEKGDIPEGYSVSREKKERFSLILESASTNQTSMYLCASSSVDRGQAFFGQGTRLTVV.